This T cell receptor beta chain was captured in a study of blood T cell repertoires in COVID-19. Some clones are missing from TCRdb's copy, which holds only in-frame ones; the method was immunoSEQ multiplex PCR. The sample has 120,000 or so clones, less than 90% seen once. Looked up from germline, CDR1 is LNHDA and CDR2 is SQIVND (reference sequence). The V segment lost 3 bases and the J segment 2 bases; nucleotides outside the gene matches: 4. CDR3 size: 14 residues. Sequencing used PBMCs or T cells enriched from blood (not recorded which). This clonotype was obtained from a woman aged 25 to 39 who had recovered from COVID-19. This chain links TRBV19 with TRBJ2-7; TRBD1 agrees at 7 bases. This CDR3 is CASSIPTGPYEQYF. In DNA form, the CDR3 reads TGTGCCAGTAGTATCCCGACAGGGCCCTACGAGCAGTACTTC.